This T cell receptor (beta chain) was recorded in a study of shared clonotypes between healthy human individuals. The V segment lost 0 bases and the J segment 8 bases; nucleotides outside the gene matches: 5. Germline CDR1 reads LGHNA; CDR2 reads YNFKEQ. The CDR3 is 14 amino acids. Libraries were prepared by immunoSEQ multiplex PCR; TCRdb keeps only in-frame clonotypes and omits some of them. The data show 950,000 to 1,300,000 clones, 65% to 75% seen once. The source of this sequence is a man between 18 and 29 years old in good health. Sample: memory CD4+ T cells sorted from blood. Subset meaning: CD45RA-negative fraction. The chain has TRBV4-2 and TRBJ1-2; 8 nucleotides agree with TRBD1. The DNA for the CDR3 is TGTGCCAGCAGCCAAGATGGACAGGGAGGGGGCTACACCTTC. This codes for CASSQDGQGGGYTF.